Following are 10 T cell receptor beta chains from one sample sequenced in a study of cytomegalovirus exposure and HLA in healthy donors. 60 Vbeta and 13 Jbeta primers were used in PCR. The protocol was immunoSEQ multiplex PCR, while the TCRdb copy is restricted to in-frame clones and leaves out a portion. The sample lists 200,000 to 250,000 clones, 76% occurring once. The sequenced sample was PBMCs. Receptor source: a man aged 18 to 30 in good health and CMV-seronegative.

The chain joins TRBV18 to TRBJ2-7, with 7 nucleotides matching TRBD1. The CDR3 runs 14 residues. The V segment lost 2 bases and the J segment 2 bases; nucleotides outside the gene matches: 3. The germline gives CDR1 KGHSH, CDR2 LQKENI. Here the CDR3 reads CASSPGTDAYEQYF. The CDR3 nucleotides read TGTGCCAGCTCACCAGGGACAGACGCCTACGAGCAGTACTTC.

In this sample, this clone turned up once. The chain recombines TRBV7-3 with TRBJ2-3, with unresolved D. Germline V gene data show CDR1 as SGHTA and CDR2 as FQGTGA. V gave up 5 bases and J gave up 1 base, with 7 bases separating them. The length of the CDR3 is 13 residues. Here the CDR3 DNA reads TGTGCCAGCAGCCCTCAGGGCACAGATACGCAGTATTTT. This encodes CASSPQGTDTQYF.

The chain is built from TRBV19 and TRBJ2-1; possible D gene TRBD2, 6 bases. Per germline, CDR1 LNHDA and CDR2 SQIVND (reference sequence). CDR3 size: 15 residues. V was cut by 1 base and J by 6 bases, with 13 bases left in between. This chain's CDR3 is CASSIVPGAANEQFF. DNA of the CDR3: TGTGCCAGTAGTATAGTTCCGGGAGCGGCCAATGAGCAGTTCTTC.

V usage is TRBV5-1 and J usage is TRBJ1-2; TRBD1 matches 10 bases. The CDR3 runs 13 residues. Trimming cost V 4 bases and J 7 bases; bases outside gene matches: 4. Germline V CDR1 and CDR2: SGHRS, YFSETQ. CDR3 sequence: CASSAGQGVGYTF. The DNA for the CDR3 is TGCGCCAGCAGCGCAGGACAGGGGGTTGGCTACACCTTC. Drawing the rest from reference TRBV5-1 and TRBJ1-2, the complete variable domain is KAGVTQTPRYLIKTRGQQVTLSCSPISGHRSVSWYQQTPGQGLQFLFEYFSETQRNKGNFPGRFSGRQFSNSRSEMNVSTLELGDSALYLCASSAGQGVGYTFGSGTRLTVV.

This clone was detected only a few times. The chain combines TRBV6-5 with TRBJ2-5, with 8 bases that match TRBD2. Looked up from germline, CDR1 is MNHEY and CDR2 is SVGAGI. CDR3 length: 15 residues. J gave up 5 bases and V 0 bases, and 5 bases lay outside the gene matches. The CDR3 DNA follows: TGTGCCAGCAGTTACTCAGTACTAGCGGCTGAGACCCAGTACTTC. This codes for CASSYSVLAAETQYF.

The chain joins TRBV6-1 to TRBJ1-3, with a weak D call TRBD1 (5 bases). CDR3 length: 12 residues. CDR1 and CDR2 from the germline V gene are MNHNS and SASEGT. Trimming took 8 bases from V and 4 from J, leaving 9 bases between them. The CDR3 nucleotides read TGTGCCAGCCGGGGGGGAGGAAACACCATATATTTT. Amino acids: CASRGGGNTIYF.

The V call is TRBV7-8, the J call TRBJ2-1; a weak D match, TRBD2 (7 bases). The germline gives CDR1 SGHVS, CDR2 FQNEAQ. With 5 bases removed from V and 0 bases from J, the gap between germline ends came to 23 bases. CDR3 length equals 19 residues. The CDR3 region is CASSGPLARGVSSYNEQFF. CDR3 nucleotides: TGTGCCAGCAGCGGCCCACTAGCGAGGGGGGTTAGCTCCTACAATGAGCAGTTCTTC. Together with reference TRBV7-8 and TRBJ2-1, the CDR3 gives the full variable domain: GAGVSQSPRYKVAKRGQDVALRCDPISGHVSLFWYQQALGQGPEFLTYFQNEAQLDKSGLPSDRFFAERPEGSVSTLKIQRTQQEDSAVYLCASSGPLARGVSSYNEQFFGPGTRLTVL.

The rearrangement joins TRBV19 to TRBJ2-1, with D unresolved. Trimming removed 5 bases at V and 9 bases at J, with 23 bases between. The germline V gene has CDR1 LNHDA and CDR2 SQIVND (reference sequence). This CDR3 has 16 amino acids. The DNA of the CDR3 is TGTGCCAGTAGTGGGCTCGACACCACCGCATATGGTGAGCAGTTCTTC. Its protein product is CASSGLDTTAYGEQFF.

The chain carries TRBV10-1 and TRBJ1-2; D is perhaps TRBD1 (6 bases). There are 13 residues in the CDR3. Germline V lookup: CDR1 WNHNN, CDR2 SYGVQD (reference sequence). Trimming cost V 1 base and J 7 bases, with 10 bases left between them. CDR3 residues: CASSEYRDFGYTF. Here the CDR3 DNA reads TGCGCCAGCAGTGAGTACAGGGATTTTGGCTACACCTTC.

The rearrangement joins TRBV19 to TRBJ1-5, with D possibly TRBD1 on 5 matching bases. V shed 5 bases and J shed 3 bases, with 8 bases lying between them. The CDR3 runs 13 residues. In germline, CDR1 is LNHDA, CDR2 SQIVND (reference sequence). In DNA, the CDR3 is TGTGCCAGTAGTCCAGGGTACAATCAGCCCCAGCATTTT. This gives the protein CASSPGYNQPQHF.